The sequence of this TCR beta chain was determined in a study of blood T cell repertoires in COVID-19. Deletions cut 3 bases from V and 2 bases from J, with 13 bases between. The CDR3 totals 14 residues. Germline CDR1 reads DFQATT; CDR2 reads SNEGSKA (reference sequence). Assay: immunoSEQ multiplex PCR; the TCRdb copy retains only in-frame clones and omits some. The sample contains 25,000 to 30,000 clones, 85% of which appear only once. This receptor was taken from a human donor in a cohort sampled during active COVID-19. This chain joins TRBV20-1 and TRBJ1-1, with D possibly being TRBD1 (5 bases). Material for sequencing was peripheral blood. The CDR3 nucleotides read TGCAGTGCTAGTTGGGGGGAGACCAACACTGAAGCTTTCTTT. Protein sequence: CSASWGETNTEAFF.